This T cell receptor (beta chain) appears in the sequencing data of a study of blood T cell repertoires in COVID-19. About the research overall: The study drew acute and convalescent COVID-19 samples from the United States, Italy and Spain. Nucleic acid was either cDNA or gDNA, and it came from T cells, B-cell-depleted T cells, or PBMCs.

V was trimmed by 6 bases and J by 8 bases, leaving 22 bases between them. CDR1 is MDHEN, CDR2 SYDVKM, per germline. CDR3 length equals 15 residues. As processed by the authors: Nucleated cell number was recorded as an estimate derived from reference gene primer amplification. The table came from immunoSEQ multiplex PCR; TCRdb's copy has only in-frame clones and leaves some out. V and J calls and clone size are those listed in that table; D and trimming were worked out from the DNA. The data show some 250,000 clones, roughly 85% seen once. The sequence derives from a woman between 18 and 29 years old with acute or convalescent COVID-19. The V and J genes are TRBV28 and TRBJ1-2, with no clear D. Sequencing used peripheral blood. The CDR3 spells CASSTNFPRSHGYTF. Written as DNA, the CDR3 is TGTGCCAGCAGCACCAATTTTCCTAGGAGCCACGGCTACACCTTC.